The clone carrying this TCR beta chain was detected only once. Its antigen remains unidentified. The sample originates from a study of identical twins. Overall study findings and caveats: Out-of-frame TCR alpha sharing observed in monozygotic twins exceeded model estimates.

TCRdb fed the 5' RACE reads into MiXCR, producing one record per CDR3 protein. The sample lists hundreds of thousands of distinct CDR3 sequences, 8% to 9% seen once, with 0.8% to 1% in the top ten. The CDR3 runs to 14 residues. V shed 1 base and J 6 bases; nucleotides not matched to a gene: 3. Per the germline V gene, CDR1 is DFQATT and CDR2 is SNEGSKA (reference sequence). These data also featured in a second study, about yellow fever vaccine responses in identical twins.

The chain has TRBV20-1 and TRBJ2-7, with TRBD2 matching over 13 bases. The sample consisted of PBMCs. The clonotype comes from a woman aged 18 to 35 in good health. CDR3 in amino acids: CSARVTSGGSEQYF. CDR3 nucleotides: TGCAGTGCTAGAGTGACTAGCGGGGGGAGCGAGCAGTACTTC.